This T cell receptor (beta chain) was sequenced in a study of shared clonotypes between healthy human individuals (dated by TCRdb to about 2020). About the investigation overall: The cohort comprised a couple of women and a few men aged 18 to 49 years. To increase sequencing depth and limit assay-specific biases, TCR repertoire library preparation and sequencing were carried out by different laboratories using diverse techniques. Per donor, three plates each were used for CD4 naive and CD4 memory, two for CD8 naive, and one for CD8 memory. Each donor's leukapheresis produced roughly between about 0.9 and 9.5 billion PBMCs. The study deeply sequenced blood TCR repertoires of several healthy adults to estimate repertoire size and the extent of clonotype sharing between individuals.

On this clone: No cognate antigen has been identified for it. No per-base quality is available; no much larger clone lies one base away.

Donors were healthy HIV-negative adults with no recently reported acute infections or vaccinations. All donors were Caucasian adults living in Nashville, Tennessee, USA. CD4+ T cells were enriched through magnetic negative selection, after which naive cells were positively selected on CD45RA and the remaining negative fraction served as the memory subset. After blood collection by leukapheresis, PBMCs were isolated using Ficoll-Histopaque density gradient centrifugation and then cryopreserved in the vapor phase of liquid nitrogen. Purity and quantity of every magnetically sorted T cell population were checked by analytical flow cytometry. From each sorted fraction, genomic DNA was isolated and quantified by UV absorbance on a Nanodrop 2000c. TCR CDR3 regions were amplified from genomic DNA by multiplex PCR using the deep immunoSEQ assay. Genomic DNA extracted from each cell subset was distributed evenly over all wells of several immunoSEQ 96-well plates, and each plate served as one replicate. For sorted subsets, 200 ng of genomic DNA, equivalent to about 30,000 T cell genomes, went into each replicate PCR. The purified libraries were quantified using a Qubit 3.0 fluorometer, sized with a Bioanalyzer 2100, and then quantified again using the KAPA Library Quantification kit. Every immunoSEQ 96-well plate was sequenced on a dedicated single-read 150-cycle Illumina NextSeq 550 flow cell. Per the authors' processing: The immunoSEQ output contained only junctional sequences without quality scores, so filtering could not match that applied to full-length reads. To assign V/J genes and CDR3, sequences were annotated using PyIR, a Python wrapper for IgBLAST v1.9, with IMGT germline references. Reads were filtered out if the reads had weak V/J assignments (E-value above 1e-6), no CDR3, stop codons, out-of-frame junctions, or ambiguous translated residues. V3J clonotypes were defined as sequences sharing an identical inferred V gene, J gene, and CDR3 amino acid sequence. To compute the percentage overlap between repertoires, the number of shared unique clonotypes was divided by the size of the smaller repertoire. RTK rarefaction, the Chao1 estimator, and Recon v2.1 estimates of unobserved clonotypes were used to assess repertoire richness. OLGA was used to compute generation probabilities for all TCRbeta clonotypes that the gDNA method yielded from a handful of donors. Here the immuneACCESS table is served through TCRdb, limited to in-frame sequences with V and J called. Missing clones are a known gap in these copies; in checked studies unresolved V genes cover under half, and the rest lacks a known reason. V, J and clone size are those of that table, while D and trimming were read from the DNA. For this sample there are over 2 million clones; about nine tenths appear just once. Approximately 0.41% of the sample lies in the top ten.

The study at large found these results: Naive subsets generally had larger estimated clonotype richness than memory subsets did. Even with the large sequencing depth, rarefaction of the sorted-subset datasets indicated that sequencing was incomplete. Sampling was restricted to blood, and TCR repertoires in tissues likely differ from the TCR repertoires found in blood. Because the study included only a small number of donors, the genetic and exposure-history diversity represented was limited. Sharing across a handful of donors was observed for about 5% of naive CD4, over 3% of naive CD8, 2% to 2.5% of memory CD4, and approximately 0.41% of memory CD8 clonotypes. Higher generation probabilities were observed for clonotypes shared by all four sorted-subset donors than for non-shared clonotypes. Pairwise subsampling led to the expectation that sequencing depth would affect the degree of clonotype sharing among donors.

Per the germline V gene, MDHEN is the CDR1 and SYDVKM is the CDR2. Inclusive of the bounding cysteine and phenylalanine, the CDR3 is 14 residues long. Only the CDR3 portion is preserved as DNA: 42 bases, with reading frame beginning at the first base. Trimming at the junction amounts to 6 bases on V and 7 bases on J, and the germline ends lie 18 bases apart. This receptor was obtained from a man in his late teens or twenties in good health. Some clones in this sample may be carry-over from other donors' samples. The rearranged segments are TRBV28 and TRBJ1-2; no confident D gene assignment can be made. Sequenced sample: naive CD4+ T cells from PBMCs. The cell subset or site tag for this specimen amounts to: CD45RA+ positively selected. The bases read TGTGCCAGCAGCTCCACCGCCGACACCGCTGGCTACACCTTC. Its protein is CASSSTADTAGYTF.